The T cell receptor (beta chain) described here comes from a study of Graves' ophthalmopathy and Graves' hyperthyroidism (dated by TCRdb to 2017 to 2018). Regarding the complete study: Peripheral blood samples were taken at the time of initial diagnosis, before any treatment was given. The study used TCR beta repertoire signatures to distinguish Graves' ophthalmopathy from Graves' hyperthyroidism and to predict progression to ophthalmopathy. In total, under 150 blood samples were TCR-sequenced: 43 ophthalmopathy, some 75 hyperthyroidism and about 17 hyperthyroidism-to-ophthalmopathy patients. To explore V-J signatures that distinguish ophthalmopathy from hyperthyroidism, a discovery set of about a hundred patients was enrolled, made up of 43 with ophthalmopathy and around 60 with stable hyperthyroidism. An independent validation cohort was composed of some 19 hyperthyroidism patients and over 15 patients who later progressed from hyperthyroidism to ophthalmopathy. In five or six hyperthyroidism patients, the T-cell repertoire of thyroid tissue was compared with the T-cell repertoire of blood. After sampling, hyperthyroidism patients received methimazole starting at 30 mg daily, and ophthalmopathy patients received high-dose intravenous methylprednisolone. For training and testing, the 100 or so patients in the discovery cohort were randomly divided in a 7:3 ratio. General study outcomes and caveats: In validation, the model predicted ophthalmopathy progression with more than 70% sensitivity and approximately 78% specificity; 12 predicted patients were CT-confirmed with GO in a median of 6.5 months. Ophthalmopathy was separated from stable hyperthyroidism by the 13-signature model with 87.88% sensitivity and 81% to 84% specificity in cross-validation and with 80%/75% in the test set. Among expanded thyroid clonotypes with frequency above 0.001, most also showed up in blood, which suggests that blood repertoires may reflect the thyroid immune response. No statistical method was used to predetermine the sample size, and group allocation was not hidden from the investigators.

From the germline V gene, CDR1 is ENHRY and CDR2 is SYGVKD. From its cysteine to its phenylalanine, the CDR3 spans 14 amino acids. CDR3 DNA only is kept here, 42 bases in frame from base 1. The germline ends are 14 bases apart after V is trimmed by 6 bases and J by 3 bases. For repertoire sequencing, TCR beta CDR3 regions were amplified from RNA transcripts. The first round was an RT-PCR using HTBI primers with the Qiagen OneStep RT-PCR kit, and this first round was followed by a second-round multiplex PCR, then size selection and purification. The libraries underwent paired-end sequencing with 100 bp reads on an Illumina HiSeq2000. Concerning the study's data processing: SOAPnuke was used to process the reads, throwing out any read that had adapters, had uncalled bases, had a mean Phred below 15, or lacked an exact constant-primer or identifier match. COPE v1.2.5 was used to merge the high-quality paired reads. Each unique nucleotide sequence was defined as a clonotype, and clonotypes were aligned to IMGT TRB V, D and J references with MiTCR v1.1. Analysis was restricted to V-J combinations with a frequency above 0.0001, which covered 99.2% of repertoires. For each V-J combination, a TCR clonal expansion and chaos score was defined as F50 clonal expansion divided by the chaos observed in the TCRdist matrix. Welch's t-statistics and random forest were used to narrow the features down to about a dozen V-J combinations, which were then fed into a naive Bayes classifier. Thyroid-blood repertoire similarity was quantified with the Morisita-Horn index. The public reads were reanalyzed by TCRdb: fastp trimming at Q25, MiXCR alignment, in-frame beta chains only. Each record represents a unique CDR3 protein, reported with the most common genes and DNA among its rows. None of the V and J calls come from the authors' own analysis; TCRdb made them. The sample yields about 400,000 distinct CDR3 sequences; less than 20% were counted once. Of the sample, about 7.3% is held by the ten largest clones.

Hyperthyroidism was defined as stable when no progression to ophthalmopathy occurred within 18 months of follow-up. Hyperthyroidism patients were newly diagnosed, with disease duration under 2 months, and aged 18 to 65 years. Anyone with other autoimmune diseases, uncontrolled infections, pregnancy or lactation was excluded from the study. Clinical symptoms, serum thyroxine, TRAb, thyroid ultrasound and orbital computed tomography formed the basis of the diagnosis. Using Ficoll-Paque density gradient centrifugation, PBMCs were isolated from about 9.4 ml of fresh peripheral blood. Total RNA was extracted using Trizol reagent, and RNA quality was checked on an Agilent 2100 Bioanalyzer. Of note for this clonotype: Which antigen it targets is not known. Qualities for individual bases were not recorded, and no much larger clone is one base off.

The material sequenced was peripheral blood. The chain uses TRBV10-3 and TRBJ1-2, and possibly TRBD1, on 6 matching bases. This receptor was obtained from a woman under 30 with stable Graves' hyperthyroidism. Donor details come from another sample of the same person, matched by shared clones. CDR3 protein: CAISGTGKDYGYTF. The DNA sequence reads TGTGCCATCAGCGGCACAGGGAAAGACTATGGCTACACCTTC.